The clone carrying this T cell receptor beta chain was observed many times. Its specificity is not known. As part of library construction, unique molecular identifiers were attached to individual cDNA molecules. TCRdb re-analysed the 5' RACE reads in MiXCR, keeping a single row per CDR3 protein. The sample consists of 32,000 or so distinct CDR3 sequences, less than 7.5% of them appearing once. There are 12 residues in the CDR3. V was shortened by 2 bases and J by 7 bases, with 8 bases between the two germline ends. From germline, CDR1 is SGHTA and CDR2 FQGNSA. This record comes from a study of early T cells in non-severe SARS-CoV-2 infection. Study conclusions and caveats: The matching step, a VDJdb search, favored anti-spike CD8 responses and missed private and CD4 specificities.

Sequencing used whole blood. This sequence joins TRBV7-2 and TRBJ1-2, with D perhaps matching TRBD1 (5 bases). The source is an adult who was a healthcare worker with PCR-confirmed SARS-CoV-2 infection or an uninfected control (not recorded which). The CDR3 sequence is CASSLLGGGYTF. CDR3 nucleotides: TGTGCCAGCAGCTTATTGGGGGGTGGCTACACCTTC.